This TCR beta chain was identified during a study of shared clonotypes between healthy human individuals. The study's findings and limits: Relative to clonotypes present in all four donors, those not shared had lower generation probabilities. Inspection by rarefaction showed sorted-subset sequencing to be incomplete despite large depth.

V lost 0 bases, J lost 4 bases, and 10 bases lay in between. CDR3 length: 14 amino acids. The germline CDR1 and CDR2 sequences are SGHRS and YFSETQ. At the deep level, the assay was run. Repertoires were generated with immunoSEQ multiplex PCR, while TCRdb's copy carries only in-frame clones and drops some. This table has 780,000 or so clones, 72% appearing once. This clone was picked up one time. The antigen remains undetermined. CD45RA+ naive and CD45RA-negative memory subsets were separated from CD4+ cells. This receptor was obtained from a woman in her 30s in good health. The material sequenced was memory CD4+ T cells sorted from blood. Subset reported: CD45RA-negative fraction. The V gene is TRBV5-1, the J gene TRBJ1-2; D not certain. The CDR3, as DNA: TGCGCCAGCAGCTTGGATGAGGGTTCCTATGGCTACACCTTC. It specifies CASSLDEGSYGYTF.